Listed below are T cell receptor beta chains from one sample, sequenced in a study of a mutant IDH1 vaccine in newly diagnosed glioma. Only in-frame clones appear in the TCRdb table, and some are missing; sequencing was by immunoSEQ multiplex PCR. In the table there are about 86,000 clones, approximately 85% of which are singletons. These receptors have no identified antigens. This specimen was PBMCs, taken from a glioma patient whose treatment included an IDH1 peptide vaccine. The receptors shown here come from a man aged 30-40 years with glioma. Some clones in this sample may be carry-over from other donors' samples. CDR3s include the opening cysteine and the closing phenylalanine or tryptophan. Each record gives: clone size, J gene, D gene, V gene, CDR3 DNA, CDR3 protein. D genes are given only for firm matches. The listing skips clone size in some rows; elsewhere it reads once, few, many or a size class.

-,TRBJ2-1,-,TRBV5-1,TGCGCCAGCAGCTTGGGTGCAGGCCACAATGAGCAGTTCTTC,CASSLGAGHNEQFF
-,TRBJ2-5,-,TRBV10-3,TGTGCCATCAGTGATGCGTCAGGGGAAGGTCCCCAGTACTTC,CAISDASGEGPQYF
-,TRBJ2-3,-,TRBV12-5,TGTGCTAGTGGTTTGGAAGAAGCAGATACGCAGTATTTT,CASGLEEADTQYF
-,TRBJ1-5,-,TRBV4-1,TGCGCCAGCAGCCAAGTAGCAGGGAGTGAAAATCAGCCCCAGCATTTT,CASSQVAGSENQPQHF
-,TRBJ1-5,-,TRBV7-6,TGTGCCAGCAGCTTAGGGGTCGCCGGCAATCAGCCCCAGCATTTT,CASSLGVAGNQPQHF
-,TRBJ2-7,TRBD1,TRBV7-2,TGTGCCAGCAGCTTAGGCGGGTGGGGGACAGCGAGCTCCTACGAGCAGTACTTC,CASSLGGWGTASSYEQYF
-,TRBJ2-7,TRBD2,TRBV6-6,TGTGCAGCCGGGACTAGCGGGAGGGGGCAGTACTTC,CAAGTSGRGQYF
once,TRBJ2-3,TRBD2,TRBV28,TGTGCCAGCAGTTTCCTCTCGGGACTAGCGGGAGGAAACACAGATACGCAGTATTTT,CASSFLSGLAGGNTDTQYF
-,TRBJ1-5,TRBD1,TRBV29-1,TGCAGCGTTGGGGGGACAGGCAATCAGCCCCAGCATTTT,CSVGGTGNQPQHF
-,TRBJ1-2,-,TRBV28,TGTGCCAGCAGTTTTCAGACAGCGTCTCGGGGCTACACCTTC,CASSFQTASRGYTF
few,TRBJ1-2,-,TRBV30,TGTGCCTGGAGCCGCCTACTTACAGGGTCCCGCGGCTACACCTTC,CAWSRLLTGSRGYTF
-,TRBJ2-7,TRBD2,TRBV11-2,TGTGCCAGCAGCTTAGCCCCAGTCGGACTAGCGGGCTACGAGCAGTACTTC,CASSLAPVGLAGYEQYF
-,TRBJ1-1,-,TRBV6-1,TGTGCCAGCAGTGAACTCCGGGGGAACACTGAAGCTTTCTTT,CASSELRGNTEAFF
-,TRBJ2-7,TRBD2,TRBV6-4,TGTGCCAGCAGTCGCGGGAGGGCCTTGGAGTACTTC,CASSRGRALEYF
-,TRBJ2-2,TRBD2,TRBV5-6,TGTGCCAGCAGCTTAGCGGGGCCGGCGAACGGGGAGCTGTTTTTT,CASSLAGPANGELFF
-,TRBJ2-3,TRBD1,TRBV5-4,TGTGCCAGCAGCCAAGGGACAGGGGCAGATACGCAGTATTTT,CASSQGTGADTQYF
-,TRBJ1-2,-,TRBV30,TGTGCCTGGCAAGTGCAGGGGAGCCTCTATGGCTACACCTTC,CAWQVQGSLYGYTF
-,TRBJ1-6,-,TRBV5-5,TGTGCCAGCAGCTTGGAGGTTGCGGGGTCACCCCTCCACTTT,CASSLEVAGSPLHF
-,TRBJ1-5,-,TRBV6-1,TGTGCCAGCGAGAAAAGGGGACTTCAGGGACAGCATTTT,CASEKRGLQGQHF
-,TRBJ1-2,-,TRBV28,TGTGCCAGCAGTTACTCGTGGTCATCCTATGGCTACACCTTC,CASSYSWSSYGYTF
few,TRBJ1-5,TRBD1,TRBV15,TGTGCCACCAGCAGAGATCCGCCGGGACAGATTCGCAATCAGCCCCAGCATTTT,CATSRDPPGQIRNQPQHF
-,TRBJ2-7,-,TRBV30,TGTGCCTGGACCACTAGCTACGAGCAGTACTTC,CAWTTSYEQYF
-,TRBJ2-5,TRBD1,TRBV28,TGTGCCAGCAGTTTGGGACAGGGCCCAGAGACCCAGTACTTC,CASSLGQGPETQYF
few,TRBJ2-3,TRBD2,TRBV6-4,TGTGCCAGCAGTGAACTAGCGGGAGCGAACACAGATACGCAGTATTTT,CASSELAGANTDTQYF
-,TRBJ2-3,TRBD1,TRBV5-1,TGCGCCAGCAGCTCGGACAGGGGCGAGCTAGCTGAGGGGGGGTTTGGGCCAGATACGCAGTATTTT,CASSSDRGELAEGGFGPDTQYF
-,TRBJ1-5,-,TRBV2,TGTGCCAGCAGTGAATCTATTATACTCAATCAGCCCCAGCATTTT,CASSESIILNQPQHF
few,TRBJ1-5,-,TRBV19,TGTGCCAGTAGTATAGCCCCGACTGAGCGACCCCAGCATTTT,CASSIAPTERPQHF
-,TRBJ2-1,-,TRBV18,TGTGCCAGCTCCAGGGGGGGAGGCTCACCCAATGAGCAGTTCTTC,CASSRGGGSPNEQFF
-,TRBJ2-2,-,TRBV5-1,TGCGCCAGCAGCCCCCAGAGACCCGGGGAGCTGTTTTTT,CASSPQRPGELFF
-,TRBJ1-4,-,TRBV27,TGTGCCAGCAGGACAGGACTTGAAAAACTGTTTTTT,CASRTGLEKLFF
-,TRBJ2-3,-,TRBV27,TGTGCCAGTAGTAAGGTCCGTTACACAGATACGCAGTATTTT,CASSKVRYTDTQYF
-,TRBJ2-6,-,TRBV5-1,TGCGCCAGCAGCTTGGACGGACTTGCTGGGGCCAACGTCCTGACTTTC,CASSLDGLAGANVLTF
-,TRBJ2-7,TRBD2,TRBV27,TGTGCCAGCAGTTTAGCCCCTCGGGGTAGCGGGAGCTACGAGCAGTACTTC,CASSLAPRGSGSYEQYF
-,TRBJ1-1,-,TRBV4-3,TGCGCCAGCAGCCAAGGACGGGGGAGGAGGACTGAAGCTTTCTTT,CASSQGRGRRTEAFF
-,TRBJ1-2,-,TRBV11-2,TGTGCCAGCAGCCCACTTATTCCATCCCGCAACTCTAACTATGGCTACACCTTC,CASSPLIPSRNSNYGYTF
-,TRBJ1-2,-,TRBV28,TGTGCCAGCAGCCGTCGGGACTATGGCTACACCTTC,CASSRRDYGYTF
-,TRBJ2-3,-,TRBV29-1,TGCAGCGTTGAAAAAGGGACCCGGGATACGCAGTATTTT,CSVEKGTRDTQYF
few,TRBJ1-5,TRBD1,TRBV6-1,TGTGCCAGCAGTGATGGGGACAGGACGTCTTGGGGAGATCAGCCCCAGCATTTT,CASSDGDRTSWGDQPQHF
-,TRBJ1-2,TRBD1,TRBV29-1,TGCAGCGGTCTGGACAGGGGCCCTACCTATGGCTACACCTTC,CSGLDRGPTYGYTF
-,TRBJ2-7,-,TRBV28,TGTGCCAGCAGTTCTCCGGGAAAGTCCTACGAGCAGTACTTC,CASSSPGKSYEQYF
-,TRBJ2-5,-,TRBV7-8,TGTGCCAGCAGCCTACAGGGATGGGAGACCCAGTACTTC,CASSLQGWETQYF
-,TRBJ2-7,-,TRBV30,TGTGCCTGGGGTTCGGGGGGCTGGAACGAGCAGTACTTC,CAWGSGGWNEQYF
-,TRBJ1-5,-,TRBV4-1,TGCGCCAGCAGCCAAGTTGTGGGCGGATATCAGCCCCAGCATTTT,CASSQVVGGYQPQHF
-,TRBJ2-7,-,TRBV13,TGTGCCAGCAGCTCGGCAGGCCCCGAGCAGTACTTC,CASSSAGPEQYF
few,TRBJ1-1,-,TRBV6-1,TGTGCCAGCACGGAGACAAGAGCTTTCTTT,CASTETRAFF
-,TRBJ2-2,-,TRBV6-5,TGTGCCAGCAGTTACTTGGGGCTGGGCACCGGGGAGCTGTTTTTT,CASSYLGLGTGELFF
-,TRBJ2-1,TRBD2,TRBV5-4,TGTGCCAGCAGCCTAGGGACTAGCGGGAGGGACGAGCAGTTCTTC,CASSLGTSGRDEQFF
-,TRBJ1-1,-,TRBV7-3,TGTGCCAGCAGCTCAGACGGGTGGAACACTGAAGCTTTCTTT,CASSSDGWNTEAFF
-,TRBJ2-6,-,TRBV5-4,TGCGCCAGCAGCCAACAAGATGGGGCCAACGTCCTGACTTTC,CASSQQDGANVLTF